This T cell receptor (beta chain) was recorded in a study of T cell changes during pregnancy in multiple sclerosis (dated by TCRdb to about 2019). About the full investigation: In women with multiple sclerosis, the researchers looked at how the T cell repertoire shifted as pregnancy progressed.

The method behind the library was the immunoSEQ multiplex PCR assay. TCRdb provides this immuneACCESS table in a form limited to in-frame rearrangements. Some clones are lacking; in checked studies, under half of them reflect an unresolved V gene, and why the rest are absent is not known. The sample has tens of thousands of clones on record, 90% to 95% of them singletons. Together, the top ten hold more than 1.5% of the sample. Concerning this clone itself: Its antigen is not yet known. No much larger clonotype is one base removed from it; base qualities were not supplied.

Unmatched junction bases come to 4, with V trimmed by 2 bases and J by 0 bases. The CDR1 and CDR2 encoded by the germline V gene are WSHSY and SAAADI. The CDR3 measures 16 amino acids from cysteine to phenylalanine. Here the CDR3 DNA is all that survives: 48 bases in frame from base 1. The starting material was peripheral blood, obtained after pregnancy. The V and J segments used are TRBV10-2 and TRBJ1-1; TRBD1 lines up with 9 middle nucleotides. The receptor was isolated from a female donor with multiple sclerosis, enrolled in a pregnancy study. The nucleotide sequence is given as TGCGCCAGCAGTGAGATGACAGGGGGGATGAACACTGAAGCTTTCTTT. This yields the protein CASSEMTGGMNTEAFF.